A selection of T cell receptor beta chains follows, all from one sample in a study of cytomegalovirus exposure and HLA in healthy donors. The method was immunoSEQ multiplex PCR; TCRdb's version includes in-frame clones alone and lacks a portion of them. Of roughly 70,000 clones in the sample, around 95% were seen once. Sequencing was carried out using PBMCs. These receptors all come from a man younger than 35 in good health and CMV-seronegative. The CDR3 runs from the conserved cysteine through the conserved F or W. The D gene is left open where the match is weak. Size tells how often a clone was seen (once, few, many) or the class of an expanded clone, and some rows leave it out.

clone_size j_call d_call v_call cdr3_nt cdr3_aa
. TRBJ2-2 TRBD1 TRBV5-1 TGCGCCAGCAGCTTGGGACAGGGGATGTACACCGGGGAGCTGTTTTTT CASSLGQGMYTGELFF
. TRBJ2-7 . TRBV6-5 TGTGCCAGCAGCCAGGCAGGGAGGGAGCAGTACTTC CASSQAGREQYF
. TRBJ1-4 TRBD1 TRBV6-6 TGTGCCAGCAGTCCCAGGACAGGGCTCTCTGAAAAACTGTTTTTT CASSPRTGLSEKLFF
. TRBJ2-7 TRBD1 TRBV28 TGTGCCAGCAGCCCCGGGACAGGGGCCTCCTACGAGCAGTACTTC CASSPGTGASYEQYF
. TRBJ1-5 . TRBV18 TGTGCCAGCTCACCCGGACTTCCCCAGAATCAGCCCCAGCATTTT CASSPGLPQNQPQHF
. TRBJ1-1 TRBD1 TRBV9 TGTGCCAGCAGCGTAGGGGGACAGGGAATCACTGAAGCTTTCTTT CASSVGGQGITEAFF
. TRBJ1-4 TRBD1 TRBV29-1 TGCAGCGTCGAGGGGGACAGGGAAAATGAAAAACTGTTTTTT CSVEGDRENEKLFF
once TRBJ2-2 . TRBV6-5 TGTGCCAGCAGTTACTCGACAAGATTCACCGGGGAGCTGTTTTTT CASSYSTRFTGELFF
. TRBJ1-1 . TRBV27 TGTGCCAGCACCTCGCCGGGGTTGGACACTGAAGCTTTCTTT CASTSPGLDTEAFF
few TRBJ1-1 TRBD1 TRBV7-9 TGTGCCAGCAGCCAACAGGGGTTGAACACTGAAGCTTTCTTT CASSQQGLNTEAFF
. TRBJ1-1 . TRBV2 TGTGCCAAGGATGGAGTGGAAAGGAACACTGAAGCTTTCTTT CAKDGVERNTEAFF
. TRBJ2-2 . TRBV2 TGTGCCAGCAGGGAAGGGCCCACCGGGGAGCTGTTTTTT CASREGPTGELFF
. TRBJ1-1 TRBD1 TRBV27 TGTGCCAGCAGTTTATGGGGACAGGGAGGCGGGCACACTGAAGCTTTCTTT CASSLWGQGGGHTEAFF
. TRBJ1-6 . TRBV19 TGTGCCAGTGCATCGAGCAATCGGGTATCCTATAATTCACCCCTCCACTTT CASASSNRVSYNSPLHF
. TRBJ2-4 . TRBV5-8 TGTGCCAGCAGCCGCACGGGCCGGGAGGCCAAAAACATTCAGTACTTC CASSRTGREAKNIQYF
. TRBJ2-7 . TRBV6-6 TGTGCCAGCAGTCCTCGGGGTAGGGCCTACGAGCAGTACTTC CASSPRGRAYEQYF
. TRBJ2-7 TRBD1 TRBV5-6 TGTGCCAGCAGCCACAGGGGGCTCATCTCCTACGAGCAGTACTTC CASSHRGLISYEQYF
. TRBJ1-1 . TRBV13 TGTGCCAGCAGCGTACAGGACACTGAAGCTTTCTTT CASSVQDTEAFF
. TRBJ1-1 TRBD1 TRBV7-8 TGTGCCAGCAGCTGGACAGGTTCGGGCACTGAAGCTTTCTTT CASSWTGSGTEAFF
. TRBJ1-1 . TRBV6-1 TGTGCCAGCAGTGAAGACAGGGACACTGAAGCTTTCTTT CASSEDRDTEAFF
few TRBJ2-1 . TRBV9 TGTGCCAGCAGCGTAGTAGCTGGCAGCTCCTACAATGAGCAGTTCTTC CASSVVAGSSYNEQFF
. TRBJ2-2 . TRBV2 TGTGCCAGCAGGGTACAAAGCACCGGGGAGCTGTTTTTT CASRVQSTGELFF
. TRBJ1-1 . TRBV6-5 TGTGCCAGCAGCCGACAGCCTGGCGAGTCGACTTTCTTT CASSRQPGESTFF
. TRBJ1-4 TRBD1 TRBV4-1 TGCGCCAGCAGCCAAACGGCGACAGGGCGAGATGAAAAACTGTTTTTT CASSQTATGRDEKLFF
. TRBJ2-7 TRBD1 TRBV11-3 TGTGCCAGCAGCGAGGCCGGGACAGGGTTTCCCTACGAGCAGTACTTC CASSEAGTGFPYEQYF
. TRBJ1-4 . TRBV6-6 TGTGCCAGCAGTCGGGCCCCACAAGGAGGGGAAAAACTGTTTTTT CASSRAPQGGEKLFF
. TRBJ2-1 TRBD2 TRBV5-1 TGCGCCAGCATGAGGAGAGTAGCGGGAGACAATGAGCAGTTCTTC CASMRRVAGDNEQFF
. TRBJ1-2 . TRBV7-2 TGTGCCAGCAGCTTATCCCCGAAAGATGCGGGGATCGGAGGCTACACCTTC CASSLSPKDAGIGGYTF
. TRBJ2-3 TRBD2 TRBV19 TGTGCCAGTAGTTCGGGGAGGGACACAGATACGCAGTATTTT CASSSGRDTDTQYF
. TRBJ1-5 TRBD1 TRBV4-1 TGCGCCAGCAGCCAAGGGGGACAGGGCAATCAGCCCCAGCATTTT CASSQGGQGNQPQHF
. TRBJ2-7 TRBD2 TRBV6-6 TGTGCCAGCAGTCGACGGGGGGGAGCGTACGAGCAGTACTTC CASSRRGGAYEQYF
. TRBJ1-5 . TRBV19 TGTGCCAGTAGTATAGATCACGGTGTAGCGAATCAGCCCCAGCATTTT CASSIDHGVANQPQHF
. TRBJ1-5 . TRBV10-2 TGCGCCAGCAGTGAGTCGACAGTAAATCAGCCCCAGCATTTT CASSESTVNQPQHF
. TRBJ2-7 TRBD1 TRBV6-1 TGTGCCAGCAGTGGGACAGGGTACGAGCAGTACTTC CASSGTGYEQYF
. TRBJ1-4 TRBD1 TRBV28 TGTGCCAGCTCTAGACAGGGGGAGGATGAAAAACTGTTTTTT CASSRQGEDEKLFF
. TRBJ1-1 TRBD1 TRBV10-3 TGTGCCATCAGACTGACAGGGCTGGGCACTGAAGCTTTCTTT CAIRLTGLGTEAFF
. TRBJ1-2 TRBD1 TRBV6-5 TGTGCCAGCAGTTACTCGACAGGGCAGGAGGCCGGCTACACCTTC CASSYSTGQEAGYTF
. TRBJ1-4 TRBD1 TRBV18 TGTGCCAGCTCACCGGACAGGGTCGGGAATGAAAAACTGTTTTTT CASSPDRVGNEKLFF
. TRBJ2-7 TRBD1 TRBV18 TGTGCCAGCTCGAGTGGACAGGGGTACGAGCAGTACTTC CASSSGQGYEQYF
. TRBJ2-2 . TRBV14 TGTGCCAGCAGCCCACTAGCAAATTATCTAACGGGGGAGCTGTTTTTT CASSPLANYLTGELFF
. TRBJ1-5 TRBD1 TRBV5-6 TGTGCCAGCAGCTTGGGACAGGGGGAGCCCCAGCATTTT CASSLGQGEPQHF